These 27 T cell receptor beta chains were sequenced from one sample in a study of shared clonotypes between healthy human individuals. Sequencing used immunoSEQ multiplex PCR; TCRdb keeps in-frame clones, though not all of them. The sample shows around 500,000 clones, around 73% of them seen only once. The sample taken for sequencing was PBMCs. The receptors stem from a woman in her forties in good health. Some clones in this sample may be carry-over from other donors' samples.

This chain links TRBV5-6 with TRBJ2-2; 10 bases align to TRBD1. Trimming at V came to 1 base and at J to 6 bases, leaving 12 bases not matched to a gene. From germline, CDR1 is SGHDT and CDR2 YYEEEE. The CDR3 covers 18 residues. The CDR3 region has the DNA TGTGCCAGCAGCTTGTGGGACAGGGGCCTCCGAGGACCCGGGGAGCTGTTTTTT. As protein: CASSLWDRGLRGPGELFF.

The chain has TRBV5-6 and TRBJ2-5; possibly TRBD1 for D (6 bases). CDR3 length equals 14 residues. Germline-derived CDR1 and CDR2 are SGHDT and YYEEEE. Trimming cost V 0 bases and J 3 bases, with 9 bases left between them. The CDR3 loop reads CASSLAGTKETQYF. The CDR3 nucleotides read TGTGCCAGCAGCTTGGCCGGGACAAAAGAGACCCAGTACTTC.

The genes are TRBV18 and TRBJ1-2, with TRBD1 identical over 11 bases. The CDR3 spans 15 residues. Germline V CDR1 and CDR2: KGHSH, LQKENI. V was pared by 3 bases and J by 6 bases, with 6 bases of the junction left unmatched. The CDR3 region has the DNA TGTGCCAGCTCACCTGGACAGGGGGCGCCTAATGGCTACACCTTC. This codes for CASSPGQGAPNGYTF. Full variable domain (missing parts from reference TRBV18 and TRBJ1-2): NAGVMQNPRHLVRRRGQEARLRCSPMKGHSHVYWYRQLPEEGLKFMVYLQKENIIDESGMPKERFSAEFPKEGPSILRIQQVVRGDSAAYFCASSPGQGAPNGYTFGSGTRLTVV.

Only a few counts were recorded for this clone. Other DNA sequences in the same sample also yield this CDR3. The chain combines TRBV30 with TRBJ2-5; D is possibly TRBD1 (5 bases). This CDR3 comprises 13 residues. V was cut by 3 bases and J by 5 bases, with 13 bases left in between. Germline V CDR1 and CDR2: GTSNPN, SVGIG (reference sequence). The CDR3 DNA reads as TGTGCCTGGAGGGCGGCAGGGTTCGAGACCCAGTACTTC. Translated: CAWRAAGFETQYF. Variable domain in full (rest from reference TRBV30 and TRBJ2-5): SQTIHQWPATLVQPVGSPLSLECTVEGTSNPNLYWYRQAAGRGLQLLFYSVGIGQISSEVPQNLSASRPQDRQFILSSKKLLLSDSGFYLCAWRAAGFETQYFGPGTRLLVL.

The CDR3: CASSWPRDGYEQYF. The CDR3 DNA follows: TGCGCCAGCAGCTGGCCCCGGGACGGGTACGAGCAGTACTTC. The chain carries TRBV5-1 and TRBJ2-7; perhaps D is TRBD1 or TRBD2 (5 bases each). The CDR3 extends over 14 amino acids. The V gene lost 3 bases and the J gene lost 4 bases, with 14 bases spanning the gap. The germline V gene encodes CDR1 SGHRS and CDR2 YFSETQ.

This CDR3 reads CASYRGGNQPQHF. CDR3 DNA: TGTGCCAGCTACAGGGGAGGCAATCAGCCCCAGCATTTT. This chain links TRBV19 with TRBJ1-5; 7 positions agree with TRBD1. Germline V gene lookup returns CDR1 LNHDA and CDR2 SQIVND (reference sequence). The CDR3 runs 13 residues. The J segment lost 2 bases and the V segment lost 9 bases, leaving 4 bases of the junction unmatched.

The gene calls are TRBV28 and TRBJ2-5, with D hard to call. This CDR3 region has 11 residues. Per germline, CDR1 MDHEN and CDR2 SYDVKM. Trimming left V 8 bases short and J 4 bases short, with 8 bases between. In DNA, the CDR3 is TGTGCCAGCTCCCGGCGAGAGACCCAGTACTTC. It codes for CASSRRETQYF.

The CDR3 spells CASSRDRVREQYF. DNA of the CDR3: TGTGCCAGCAGCCGCGATAGGGTCCGCGAGCAGTACTTC. This chain uses TRBV5-5 with TRBJ2-7; D remains ambiguous. Between the trimmed V and J ends, which lost 4 bases and 6 bases, there was a span of 14 bases. CDR3 length: 13 amino acids. Germline V lookup: CDR1 SGHKS, CDR2 YYEKEE (reference sequence).

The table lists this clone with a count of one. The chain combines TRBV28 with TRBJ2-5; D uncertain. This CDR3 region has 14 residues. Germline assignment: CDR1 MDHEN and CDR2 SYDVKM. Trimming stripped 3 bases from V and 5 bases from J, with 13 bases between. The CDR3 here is CASSFPQVGETQYF. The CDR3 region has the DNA TGTGCCAGCAGTTTCCCCCAAGTGGGGGAGACCCAGTACTTC.

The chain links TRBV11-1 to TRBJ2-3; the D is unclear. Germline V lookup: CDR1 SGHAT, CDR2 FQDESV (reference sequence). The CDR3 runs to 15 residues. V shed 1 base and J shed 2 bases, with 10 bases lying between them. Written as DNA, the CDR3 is TGTGCCAGCAGCTTAGAGGGCAGCGACACAGATACGCAGTATTTT. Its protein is CASSLEGSDTDTQYF.

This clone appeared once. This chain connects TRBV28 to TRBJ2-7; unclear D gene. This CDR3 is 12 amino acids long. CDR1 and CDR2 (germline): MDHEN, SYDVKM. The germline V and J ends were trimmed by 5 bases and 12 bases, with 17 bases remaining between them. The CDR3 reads CASSPLGTAVYF. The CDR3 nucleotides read TGTGCCAGCAGTCCCCTGGGAACAGCAGTGTACTTC.

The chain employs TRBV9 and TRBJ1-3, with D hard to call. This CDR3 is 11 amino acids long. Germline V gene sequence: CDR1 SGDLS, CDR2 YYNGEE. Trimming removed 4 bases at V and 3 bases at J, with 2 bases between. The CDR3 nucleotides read TGTGCCAGCAGCTATGGAAACACCATATATTTT. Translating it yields CASSYGNTIYF.

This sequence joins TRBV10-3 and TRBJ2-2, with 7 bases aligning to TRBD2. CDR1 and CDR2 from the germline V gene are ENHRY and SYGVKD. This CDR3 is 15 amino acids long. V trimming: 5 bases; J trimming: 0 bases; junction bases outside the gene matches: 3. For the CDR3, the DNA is TGTGCCATCAGTTTAGCGGGCTCGAACACCGGGGAGCTGTTTTTT. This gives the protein CAISLAGSNTGELFF.

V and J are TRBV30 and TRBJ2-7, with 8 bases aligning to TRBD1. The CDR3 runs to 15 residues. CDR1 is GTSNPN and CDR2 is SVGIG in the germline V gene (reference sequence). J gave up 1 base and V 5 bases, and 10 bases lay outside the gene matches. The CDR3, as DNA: TGTGCCTGGGGGGGACAGGCAGGAGGTTCCTACGAGCAGTACTTC. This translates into CAWGGQAGGSYEQYF. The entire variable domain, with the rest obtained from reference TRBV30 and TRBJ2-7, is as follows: SQTIHQWPATLVQPVGSPLSLECTVEGTSNPNLYWYRQAAGRGLQLLFYSVGIGQISSEVPQNLSASRPQDRQFILSSKKLLLSDSGFYLCAWGGQAGGSYEQYFGPGTRLTVT.

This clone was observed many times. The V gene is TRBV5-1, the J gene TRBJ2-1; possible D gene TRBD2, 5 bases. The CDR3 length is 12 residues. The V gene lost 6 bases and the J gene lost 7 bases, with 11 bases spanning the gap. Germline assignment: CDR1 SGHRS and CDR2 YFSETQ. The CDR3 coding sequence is TGCGCCAGCATGGCCACTAGGAATGAGCAGTTCTTC. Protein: CASMATRNEQFF.

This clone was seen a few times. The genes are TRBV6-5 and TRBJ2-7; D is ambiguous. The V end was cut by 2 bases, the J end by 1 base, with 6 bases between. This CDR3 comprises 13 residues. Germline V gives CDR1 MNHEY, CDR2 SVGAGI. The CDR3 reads CASSYVGSYEQYF. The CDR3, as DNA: TGTGCCAGCAGTTACGTGGGGTCCTACGAGCAGTACTTC.

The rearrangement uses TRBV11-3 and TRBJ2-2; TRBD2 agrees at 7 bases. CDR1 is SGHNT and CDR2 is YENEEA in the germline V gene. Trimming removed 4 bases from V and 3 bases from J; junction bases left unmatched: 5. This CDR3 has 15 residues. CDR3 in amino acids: CASSSGTTDTGELFF. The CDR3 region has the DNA TGTGCCAGCAGCTCCGGGACTACGGACACCGGGGAGCTGTTTTTT.

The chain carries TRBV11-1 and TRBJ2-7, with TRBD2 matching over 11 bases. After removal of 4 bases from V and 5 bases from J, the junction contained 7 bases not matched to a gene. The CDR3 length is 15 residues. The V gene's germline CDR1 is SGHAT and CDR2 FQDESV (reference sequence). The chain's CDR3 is CASSSTSGSVHEQYF. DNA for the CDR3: TGTGCCAGCAGCTCCACTAGCGGGAGTGTCCACGAGCAGTACTTC.

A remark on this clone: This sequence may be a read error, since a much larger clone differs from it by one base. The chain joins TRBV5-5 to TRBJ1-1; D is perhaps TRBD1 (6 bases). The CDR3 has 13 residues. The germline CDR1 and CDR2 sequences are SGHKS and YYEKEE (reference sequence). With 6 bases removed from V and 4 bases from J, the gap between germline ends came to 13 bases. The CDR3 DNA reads TGTGCCAGCACGAACAGGGAGAGCACTGAAGCTTTCTTT. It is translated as CASTNRESTEAFF.

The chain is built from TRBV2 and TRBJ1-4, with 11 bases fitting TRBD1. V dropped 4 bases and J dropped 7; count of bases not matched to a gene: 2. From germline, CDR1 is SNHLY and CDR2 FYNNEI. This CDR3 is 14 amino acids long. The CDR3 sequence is CASSGTGGVEKLFF. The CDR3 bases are TGTGCCAGCAGTGGGACAGGGGGCGTTGAAAAACTGTTTTTT. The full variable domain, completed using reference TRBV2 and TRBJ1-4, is EPEVTQTPSHQVTQMGQEVILRCVPISNHLYFYWYRQILGQKVEFLVSFYNNEISEKSEIFDDQFSVERPDGSNFTLKIRSTKLEDSAMYFCASSGTGGVEKLFFGSGTQLSVL.

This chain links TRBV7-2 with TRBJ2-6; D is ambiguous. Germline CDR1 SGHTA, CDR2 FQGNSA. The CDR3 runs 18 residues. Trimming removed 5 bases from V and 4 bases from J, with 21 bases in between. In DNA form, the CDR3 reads TGTGCCAGCAGCAACCGCCGGGCCCCTACTATGGGGGCCAACGTCCTGACTTTC. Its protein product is CASSNRRAPTMGANVLTF.

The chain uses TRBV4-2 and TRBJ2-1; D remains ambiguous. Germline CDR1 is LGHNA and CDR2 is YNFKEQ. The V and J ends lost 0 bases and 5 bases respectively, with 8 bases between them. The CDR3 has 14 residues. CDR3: CASSQEGSDNEQFF. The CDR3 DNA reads TGTGCCAGCAGCCAAGAAGGCTCTGACAATGAGCAGTTCTTC.

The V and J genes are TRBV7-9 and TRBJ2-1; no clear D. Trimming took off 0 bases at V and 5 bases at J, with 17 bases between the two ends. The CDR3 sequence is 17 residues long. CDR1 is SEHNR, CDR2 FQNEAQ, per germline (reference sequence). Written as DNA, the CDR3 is TGTGCCAGCAGCTTAGCGGGGTCTCGCCGGGTCCACAATGAGCAGTTCTTC. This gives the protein CASSLAGSRRVHNEQFF.

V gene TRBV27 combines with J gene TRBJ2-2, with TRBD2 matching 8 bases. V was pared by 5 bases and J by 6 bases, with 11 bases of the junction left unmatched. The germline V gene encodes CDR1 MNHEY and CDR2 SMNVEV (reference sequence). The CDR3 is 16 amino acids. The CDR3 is CASSVSGALGAGELFF. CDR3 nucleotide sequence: TGTGCCAGCAGTGTTAGCGGGGCCCTGGGGGCCGGGGAGCTGTTTTTT.

The CDR3 nucleotides are TGCGCCAGCAGTGAGGGAGGACTAGCGGGGTTAGGGGAGACCCAGTACTTC. Protein product: CASSEGGLAGLGETQYF. The chain combines TRBV10-2 with TRBJ2-5; TRBD2 matches 12 bases. The CDR3 contains 17 residues. Trimming removed 2 bases from V and 5 bases from J; junction bases left unmatched: 9. Per germline, CDR1 WSHSY and CDR2 SAAADI.

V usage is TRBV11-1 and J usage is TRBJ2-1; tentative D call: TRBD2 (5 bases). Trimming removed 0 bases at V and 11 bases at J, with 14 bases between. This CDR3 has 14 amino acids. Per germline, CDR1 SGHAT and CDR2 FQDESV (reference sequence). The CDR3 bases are TGTGCCAGCAGCTTAGCGCGATTAGCGCCACAGCAGTTCTTC. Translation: CASSLARLAPQQFF.

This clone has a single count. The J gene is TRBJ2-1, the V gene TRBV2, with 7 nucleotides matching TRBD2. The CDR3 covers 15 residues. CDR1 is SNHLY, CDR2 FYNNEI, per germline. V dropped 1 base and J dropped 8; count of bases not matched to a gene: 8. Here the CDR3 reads CASSEGAGVIYEQFF. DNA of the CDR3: TGTGCCAGCAGTGAAGGGGCGGGAGTTATCTATGAGCAGTTCTTC.